This TCR beta chain appears in the sequencing data of a study of CD8+ T cells in alopecia areata (dated by TCRdb to 2016 to 2019). With regard to the full study: The treated patients took part in an open-label pilot trial in which moderate-to-severe alopecia areata was treated with oral tofacitinib at 5 to 10 mg twice daily. The study used high-throughput TCRbeta sequencing to examine T cell clonal expansion in alopecia areata, in both the C3H/HeJ mouse model and human patients. Scalp tissue and sorted CD4+ and CD8+ peripheral blood T cells from patchy and totalis/universalis alopecia areata patients and from healthy controls were covered by human TCRbeta sequencing. TCRbeta CDR3 regions were amplified by immunoSEQ multiplex PCR using 35 Vbeta forward and 13 Jbeta reverse primers. The RNA source kit depended on sample type: the PAXgene miRNA kit for fixed scalp, the miRNeasy kit for PBMCs, and the RNeasy kit for mouse skin. Tofacitinib-treated patients had biopsies at baseline and at 4 and 24 weeks of treatment, with a later scalp biopsy in several patients. Scalp clonality was compared among normal scalp (n=4), patchy alopecia areata scalp (n=8), and alopecia totalis/universalis scalp (n=8). Patients received tofacitinib for 6 to 18 months and were then followed off drug for 6 months to check for delayed response and recurrence. The SALT score, which quantifies the percentage of affected scalp surface area, was used to measure disease severity in treated patients.

Explained via the paper, the treatment or condition label denotes: oral pan-JAK inhibitor, 5-10 mg twice daily. From alopecia areata patients, peripheral blood was collected along with lesional scalp punch biopsies. After PBMCs were isolated by density centrifugation and stained for CD3, CD4 and CD8, a FACSAria was used to sort CD4+ and CD8+ T cells. Of note for this clone: The antigen it binds to is not known. No much larger clone exists at a distance of one base, and base qualities are not known.

General conclusions and limits of the study: Compared with normal scalp, lesional scalp, particularly in alopecia totalis/universalis, had higher clonality and more expanded CD8+ clones, which suggests antigenic drive. Shared TCR sequences between patients were less evident than in mice, which may be partly attributable to HLA diversity in the patient population. Tofacitinib significantly decreased scalp clonality and the number of expanded CD8+ clones among the top 100 scalp clones. Unlike mouse skin, which is dominated by gammadelta T cells, normal human skin has resident alphabeta T cells that are also sequenced, and this complicates analysis of the scalp TCR repertoire. During tofacitinib treatment, many expanded lesional clones remained in scalp and blood, and this persistence may partly explain relapse after treatment is stopped. Because the treated cohort was small and included a single nonresponder, larger studies are needed to assess links between baseline CD8+ expansion and response.

The germline V gene (reference sequence) sets CDR1 to GTSNPN and CDR2 to SVGIG. Relative to germline, V is missing 4 bases and J is missing 2 bases, with 4 bases of the junction outside any gene match. The CDR3 sequence holds 14 residues, the cysteine and phenylalanine included. Here the CDR3 DNA is all that survives: 42 bases in frame from base 1. Receptor libraries were prepared by the immunoSEQ multiplex PCR assay. To provide template for TCR sequencing, every sample had RNA extracted and reverse transcribed into cDNA. SuperScript III was used for first-strand cDNA synthesis, primed with a 2:1 mix of oligo-dT and random hexamers. Amplification bias was assessed with a synthetic immune receptor repertoire, and residual bias was removed computationally. Under the source paper's analysis protocol: Raw reads were preprocessed to remove errors, and CDR3 was defined by IMGT conventions from the conserved cysteine to phenylalanine. Clonality was computed by normalizing Shannon entropy by log2 of the number of productive unique TCRs and subtracting the result from 1. Scalp TCRbeta sequences were cross-referenced with sorted blood CD4 and CD8 repertoires so that the CD4 or CD8 identity of scalp clones could be inferred. The source is immuneACCESS, and TCRdb retained only in-frame sequences with V and J called. Part of the clones is not carried over; for the studies checked, unresolved V genes explain less than half of this, and the remainder is unexplained. D and trimming come from the DNA, and the V and J calls and clone size come from that table. This sample comprises more than 200,000 clones, less than 50% of them detected only once. The ten largest clones take up 2% to 3% of the sample.

Sequenced here: CD4+ T cells sorted from blood, sampled between weeks 36 and 40, from a patient treated with tofacitinib. The chain is made from TRBV30 and TRBJ1-4; 7 junctional bases match TRBD1. The clonotype comes from a human donor with alopecia areata. The nucleotides are TGTGCCTGGACGGGGGACAGCACTAATGAAAAACTGTTTTTT. The resulting protein is CAWTGDSTNEKLFF. Extended through the reference TRBV30 and TRBJ1-4 proteins, this CDR3 yields the full variable domain: SQTIHQWPATLVQPVGSPLSLECTVEGTSNPNLYWYRQAAGRGLQLLFYSVGIGQISSEVPQNLSASRPQDRQFILSSKKLLLSDSGFYLCAWTGDSTNEKLFFGSGTQLSVL.